The entry below gives a single T cell receptor beta chain sequence along with its context. The record originates from a study of CD8 T cells in Susac syndrome. A quantity of about 0.5 to 1 ug RNA underwent reverse transcription using random hexamers. One entry per CDR3 protein results from TCRdb running MiXCR on the immunoSEQ multiplex PCR reads. The data show more than 65,000 distinct CDR3 sequences, with about 94% seen just once and about 0.6% held by the top ten. The length of the CDR3 is 16 residues. V lost 2 bases and J lost 4; bases outside the gene matches: 4. The germline V gene has CDR1 PRHDT and CDR2 FYEKMQ (reference sequence).

This receptor was identified in a human donor with multiple sclerosis. The J gene is TRBJ2-5, the V gene TRBV13, with 13 bases lining up with TRBD2. The source material was CD8+ T cells from PBMCs. Here the CDR3 DNA reads TGTGCCAGCAGCTTACGACTAGCGGGGGGTGGAGAGACCCAGTACTTC. It codes for CASSLRLAGGGETQYF.